The 3 T cell receptor beta chains presented below share a single source sample, sequenced in a study of shared T cell receptors in the human thymus (dated by TCRdb to about 2021). The receptor library was made with the immunoSEQ multiplex PCR assay. TCRdb provides this immuneACCESS table in a form limited to in-frame rearrangements. Some clones are lacking; in checked studies, under half of them reflect an unresolved V gene, and why the rest are absent is not known. The sample contains some 660,000 clones, approximately 87% of them found a single time. The ten largest account for about 0.0094% of the sample. The sample also formed part of further work on human thymus T cells.

The specimen sequenced was thymocytes. The receptors were gathered from a boy in the first two years of life with a congenital heart defect. Donor details come from another sample of the same person, matched by shared clones.

The V and J genes are TRBV30 and TRBJ2-5; D possibly corresponds to TRBD1 (6 bases). Trimming removed 6 bases from V and 2 bases from J, with 16 bases in between. The CDR3 totals 14 residues. Germline CDR1 reads GTSNPN; CDR2 reads SVGIG (reference sequence). CDR3 in amino acids: CACPKKTGQETQYF. As DNA, the CDR3 is TGTGCCTGCCCTAAGAAGACAGGACAAGAGACCCAGTACTTC.

This clone is a singleton in its sample. This chain joins TRBV7-9 and TRBJ2-3; TRBD2 agrees at 9 bases. With V trimmed by 2 bases and J by 4 bases, 4 bases remained unmatched. The CDR3 runs 15 residues. Germline assignment: CDR1 SEHNR and CDR2 FQNEAQ (reference sequence). The chain's CDR3 is CASSLTLAGADTQYF. CDR3 nucleotide sequence: TGTGCCAGCAGCTTAACCTTAGCGGGAGCAGATACGCAGTATTTT.

This clone was seen only a few times. V gene TRBV16 combines with J gene TRBJ2-7; TRBD1 might be the D (6 bases). The germline V gene encodes CDR1 KGHSY and CDR2 FQNENV. This CDR3 comprises 15 residues. V was shortened by 1 base and J by 2 bases, with 12 bases between the two germline ends. The CDR3 coding sequence is TGTGCCAGCAGCCAATATAGGACAGTCACCTACGAGCAGTACTTC. Amino acid sequence: CASSQYRTVTYEQYF.